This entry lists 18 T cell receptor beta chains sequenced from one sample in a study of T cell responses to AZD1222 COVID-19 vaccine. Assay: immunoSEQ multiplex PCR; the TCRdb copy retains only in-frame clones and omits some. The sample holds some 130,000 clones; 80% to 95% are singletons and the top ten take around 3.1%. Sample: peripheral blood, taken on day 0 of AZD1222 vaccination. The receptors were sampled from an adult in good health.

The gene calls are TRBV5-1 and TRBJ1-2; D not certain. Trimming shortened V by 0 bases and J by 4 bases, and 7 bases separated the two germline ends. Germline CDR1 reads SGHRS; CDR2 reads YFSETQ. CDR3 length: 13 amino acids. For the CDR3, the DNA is TGCGCCAGCAGCTTGGATGCAGTCTATGGCTACACCTTC. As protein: CASSLDAVYGYTF.

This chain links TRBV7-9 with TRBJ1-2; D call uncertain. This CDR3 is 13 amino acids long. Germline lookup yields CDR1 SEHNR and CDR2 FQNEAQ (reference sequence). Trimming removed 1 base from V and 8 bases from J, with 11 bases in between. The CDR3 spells CASSLGGGSGYTF. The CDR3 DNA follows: TGTGCCAGCAGCTTAGGAGGAGGGTCGGGCTACACCTTC.

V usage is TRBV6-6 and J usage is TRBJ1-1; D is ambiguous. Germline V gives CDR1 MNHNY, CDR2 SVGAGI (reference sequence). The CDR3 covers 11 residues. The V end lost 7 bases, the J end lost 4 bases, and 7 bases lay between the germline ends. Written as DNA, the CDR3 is TGTGCCAGCACAGAGACCACTGAAGCTTTCTTT. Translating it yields CASTETTEAFF.

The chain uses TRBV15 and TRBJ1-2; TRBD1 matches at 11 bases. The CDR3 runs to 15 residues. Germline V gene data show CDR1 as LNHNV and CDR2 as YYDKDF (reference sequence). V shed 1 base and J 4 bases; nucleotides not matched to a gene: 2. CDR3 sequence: CATSRGTGGFYGYTF. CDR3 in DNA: TGTGCCACCAGCAGAGGGACAGGGGGCTTCTATGGCTACACCTTC.

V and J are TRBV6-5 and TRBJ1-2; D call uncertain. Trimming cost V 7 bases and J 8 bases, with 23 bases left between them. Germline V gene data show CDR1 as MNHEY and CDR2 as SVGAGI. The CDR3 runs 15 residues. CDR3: CASTRFGLPGEGYTF. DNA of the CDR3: TGTGCCAGCACTCGGTTCGGCCTCCCGGGCGAGGGCTACACCTTC.

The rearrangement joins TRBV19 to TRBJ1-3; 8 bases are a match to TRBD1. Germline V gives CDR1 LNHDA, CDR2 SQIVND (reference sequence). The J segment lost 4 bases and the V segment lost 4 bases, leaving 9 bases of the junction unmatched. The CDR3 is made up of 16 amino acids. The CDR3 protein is CASSTTGGKSGNTIYF. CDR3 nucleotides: TGTGCCAGTAGTACTACAGGGGGGAAGTCCGGAAACACCATATATTTT.

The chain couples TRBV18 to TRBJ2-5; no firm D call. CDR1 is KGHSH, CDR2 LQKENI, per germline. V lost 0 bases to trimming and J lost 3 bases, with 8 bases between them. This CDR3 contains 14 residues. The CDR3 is CASSPPVGEETQYF. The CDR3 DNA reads TGTGCCAGCTCACCACCTGTTGGGGAAGAGACCCAGTACTTC. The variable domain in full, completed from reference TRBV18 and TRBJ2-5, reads NAGVMQNPRHLVRRRGQEARLRCSPMKGHSHVYWYRQLPEEGLKFMVYLQKENIIDESGMPKERFSAEFPKEGPSILRIQQVVRGDSAAYFCASSPPVGEETQYFGPGTRLLVL.

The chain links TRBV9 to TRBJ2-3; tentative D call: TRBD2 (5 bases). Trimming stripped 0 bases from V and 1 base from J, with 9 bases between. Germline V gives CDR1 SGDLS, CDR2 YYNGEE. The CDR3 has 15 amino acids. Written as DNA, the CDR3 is TGTGCCAGCAGCGTAGGCCTAGCCCGCACAGATACGCAGTATTTT. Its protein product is CASSVGLARTDTQYF.

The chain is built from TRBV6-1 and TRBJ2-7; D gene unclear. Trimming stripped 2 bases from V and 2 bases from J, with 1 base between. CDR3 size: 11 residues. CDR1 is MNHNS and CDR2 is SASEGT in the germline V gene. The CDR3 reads CASSEPYEQYF. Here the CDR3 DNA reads TGTGCCAGCAGTGAACCCTACGAGCAGTACTTC.

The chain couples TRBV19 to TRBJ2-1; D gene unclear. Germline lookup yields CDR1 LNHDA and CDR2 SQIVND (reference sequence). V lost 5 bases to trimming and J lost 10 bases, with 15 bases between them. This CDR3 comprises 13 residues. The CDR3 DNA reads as TGTGCCAGTAGTTCCCAGGTCGGGCGAGAGCAGTTCTTC. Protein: CASSSQVGREQFF. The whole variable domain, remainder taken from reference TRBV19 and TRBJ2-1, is DGGITQSPKYLFRKEGQNVTLSCEQNLNHDAMYWYRQDPGQGLRLIYYSQIVNDFQKGDIAEGYSVSREKKESFPLTVTSAQKNPTAFYLCASSSQVGREQFFGPGTRLTVL.

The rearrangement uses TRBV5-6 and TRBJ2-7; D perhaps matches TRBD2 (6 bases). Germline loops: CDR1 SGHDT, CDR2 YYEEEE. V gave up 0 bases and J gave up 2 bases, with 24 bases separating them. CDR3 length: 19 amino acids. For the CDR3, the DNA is TGTGCCAGCAGCTTGGGACCGGGACTCAAAATAGGGTCAACCTACGAGCAGTACTTC. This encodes CASSLGPGLKIGSTYEQYF.

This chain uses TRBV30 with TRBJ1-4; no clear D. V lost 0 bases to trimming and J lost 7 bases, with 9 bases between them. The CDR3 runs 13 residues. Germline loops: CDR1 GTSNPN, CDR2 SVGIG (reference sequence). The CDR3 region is CAWSVQYREKLFF. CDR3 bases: TGTGCCTGGAGTGTACAGTACCGTGAAAAACTGTTTTTT.

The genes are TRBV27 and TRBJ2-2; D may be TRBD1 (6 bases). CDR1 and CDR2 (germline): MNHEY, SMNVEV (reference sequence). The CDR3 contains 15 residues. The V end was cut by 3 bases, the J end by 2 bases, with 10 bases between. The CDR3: CASSLTTGNTGELFF. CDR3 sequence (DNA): TGTGCCAGCAGTTTGACGACAGGAAACACCGGGGAGCTGTTTTTT.

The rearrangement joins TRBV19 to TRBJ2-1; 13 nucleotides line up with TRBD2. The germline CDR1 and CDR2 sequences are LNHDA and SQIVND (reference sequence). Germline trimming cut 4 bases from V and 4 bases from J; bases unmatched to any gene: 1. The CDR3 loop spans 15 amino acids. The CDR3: CASSKGLAGYNEQFF. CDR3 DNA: TGTGCCAGTAGTAAGGGACTAGCGGGATACAATGAGCAGTTCTTC.

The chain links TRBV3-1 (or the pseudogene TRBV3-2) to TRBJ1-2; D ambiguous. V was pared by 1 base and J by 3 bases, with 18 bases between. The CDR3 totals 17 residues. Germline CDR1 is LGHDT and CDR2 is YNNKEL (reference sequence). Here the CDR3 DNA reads TGTGCCAGCAGCCAAGGGCGAACCCTCTCGGGGTACTATGGCTACACCTTC. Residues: CASSQGRTLSGYYGYTF.

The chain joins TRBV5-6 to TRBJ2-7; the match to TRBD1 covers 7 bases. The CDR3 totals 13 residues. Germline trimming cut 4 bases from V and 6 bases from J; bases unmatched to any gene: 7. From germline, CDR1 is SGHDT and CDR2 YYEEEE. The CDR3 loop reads CASSPGTVSEQYF. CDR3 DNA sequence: TGTGCCAGCAGCCCGGGGACAGTCAGCGAGCAGTACTTC.

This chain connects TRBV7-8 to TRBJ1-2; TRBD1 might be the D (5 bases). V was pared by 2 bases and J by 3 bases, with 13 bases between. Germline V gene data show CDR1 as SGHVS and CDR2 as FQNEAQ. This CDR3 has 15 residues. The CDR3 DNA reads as TGTGCCAGCAGCTTAACCGGAGACAGCTACTATGGCTACACCTTC. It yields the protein CASSLTGDSYYGYTF.

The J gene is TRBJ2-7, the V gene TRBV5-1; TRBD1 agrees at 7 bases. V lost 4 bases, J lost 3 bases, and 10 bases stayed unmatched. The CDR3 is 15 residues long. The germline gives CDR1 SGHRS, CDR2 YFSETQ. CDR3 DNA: TGCGCCAGCAGCCAAAGGACAGGTCTGGGCTACGAGCAGTACTTC. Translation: CASSQRTGLGYEQYF.